The count of the clone carrying this TCR beta chain is one. Germline-derived CDR1 and CDR2 are MNHEY and SVGAGI. V dropped 10 bases and J dropped 2 bases, with 5 bases sitting between them. There are 10 residues in the CDR3. These data belong to a study of blood T cell repertoires in COVID-19. Across the whole study: Acute-phase and convalescent COVID-19 samples originated in the United States, Italy and Spain.

Everyone who took part was about 18 to 89 years old, and they came from 20 to 25 US areas. Cohort placement rested on clinical history that participants reported themselves. Under the authors' procedure: Using reference gene primer amplification, nucleated cell counts were estimated. The table came from immunoSEQ multiplex PCR; TCRdb's copy has only in-frame clones and leaves some out. For V, J and clone size, that table is used; D and trimming come from the DNA. The sample gives 200,000 to 250,000 clones, more than 75% of which show up once; 4.3% is in the top ten. This clonotype was obtained from a man younger than 40 with acute COVID-19. Sample: PBMCs or T cells enriched from blood (not recorded which). This rearrangement joins TRBV6-5 to TRBJ1-1; D is uncertain. The CDR3 nucleotides are TGTGCCACCGTAAACACTGAAGCTTTCTTT. Its protein product is CATVNTEAFF.